The 5 T cell receptor beta chains given below trace back to one sample, sequenced in a study of blood T cell repertoires in COVID-19 (dated by TCRdb to about 2020). The protocol used for the library was the immunoSEQ multiplex PCR assay. TCRdb took this table from immuneACCESS and kept in-frame rearrangements with V and J called. Such tables lack part of the clones; where checked against another copy, unresolved V genes explain under half of the gap, and the rest is unexplained. The sample has some 350,000 clones on record, 87% of them singletons. The ten most abundant clones make up almost 3% of the sample. The sample comprised PBMCs or T cells enriched from blood (not recorded which). The origin of the receptors is a woman aged 25 to 39 who had recovered from COVID-19.

This clone turned up a few times. The rearrangement links TRBV14 to TRBJ2-1; TRBD2 matches 8 bases. The V segment lost 1 base and the J segment 6 bases; nucleotides outside the gene matches: 14. The CDR3 is 18 amino acids. CDR1 SGHDN and CDR2 FVKESK come from the germline V gene. The DNA for the CDR3 is TGTGCCAGCAGCCAAGGACTCCGGCCGGGACTAGTGGGCAATGAGCAGTTCTTC. Its translation is CASSQGLRPGLVGNEQFF.

The rearrangement uses TRBV24-1 and TRBJ1-2; TRBD1 matches at 7 bases. The germline V gene encodes CDR1 KGHDR and CDR2 SFDVKD. The ends lost 9 bases at V and 4 bases at J; junction bases unmatched: 10. The CDR3 has 14 residues. CDR3 in amino acids: CATRQPTGRYGYTF. CDR3 in DNA: TGTGCCACCCGCCAACCGACAGGGCGCTATGGCTACACCTTC.

CDR3 DNA sequence: TGTGCCAGCAGCCCAACGGCAGGTTGGAGGACTGAAGCTTTCTTT. Amino acid sequence: CASSPTAGWRTEAFF. This chain joins TRBV7-2 and TRBJ1-1; D is unclear. Trimming pared 5 bases from V and 5 bases from J, leaving 18 bases between. This CDR3 is 15 amino acids long. CDR1 is SGHTA, CDR2 FQGNSA, per germline.

CDR3 loop: CASSLAWRDRATDTQYF. The CDR3 DNA sequence: TGTGCCAGCAGCTTAGCCTGGAGGGACAGGGCCACAGATACGCAGTATTTT. V and J are TRBV13 and TRBJ2-3; TRBD1 agrees at 9 bases. The germline V gene encodes CDR1 PRHDT and CDR2 FYEKMQ (reference sequence). After removal of 1 base from V and 2 bases from J, the junction contained 7 bases not matched to a gene. The CDR3 has 17 residues.

The chain has TRBV30 and TRBJ1-2; tentative D call: TRBD1 (5 bases). Germline assignment: CDR1 GTSNPN and CDR2 SVGIG (reference sequence). Trimming shortened V by 0 bases and J by 5 bases, and 13 bases separated the two germline ends. The CDR3 is 14 residues long. DNA of the CDR3: TGTGCCTGGAGTGTCCCTGGGGGGATATATGGCTACACCTTC. Amino acid sequence: CAWSVPGGIYGYTF.